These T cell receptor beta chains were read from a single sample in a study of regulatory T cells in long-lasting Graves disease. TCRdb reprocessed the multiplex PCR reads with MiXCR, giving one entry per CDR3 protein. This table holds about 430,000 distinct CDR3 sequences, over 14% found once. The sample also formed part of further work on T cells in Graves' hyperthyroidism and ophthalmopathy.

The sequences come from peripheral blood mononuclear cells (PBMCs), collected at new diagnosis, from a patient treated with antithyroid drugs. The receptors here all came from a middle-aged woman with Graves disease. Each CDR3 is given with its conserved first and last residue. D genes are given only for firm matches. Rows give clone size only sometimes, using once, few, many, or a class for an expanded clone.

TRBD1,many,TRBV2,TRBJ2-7,CASSRQGAYEQYF,TGTGCCAGCAGCCGACAGGGGGCCTACGAGCAGTACTTC
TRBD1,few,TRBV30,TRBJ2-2,CAWSNRGRAGELFF,TGTGCCTGGAGTAACAGGGGGCGGGCCGGGGAGCTGTTTTTT
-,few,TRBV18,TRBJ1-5,CASSPPQNQPQHF,TGTGCCAGCTCACCACCTCAGAATCAGCCCCAGCATTTT
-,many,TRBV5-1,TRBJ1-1,CASRRENSMNTEAFF,TGCGCCAGCAGGCGGGAAAACTCGATGAACACTGAAGCTTTCTTT
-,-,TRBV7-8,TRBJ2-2,CASSSREGAGELFF,TGTGCCAGCAGCTCCAGGGAAGGGGCCGGGGAGCTGTTTTTT
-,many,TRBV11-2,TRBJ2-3,CASSLWRPTDTQYF,TGTGCCAGCAGCTTATGGAGGCCCACAGATACGCAGTATTTT
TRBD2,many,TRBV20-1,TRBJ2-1,CSAIRLAGIYNEQFF,TGCAGTGCTATCCGACTAGCGGGCATCTACAATGAGCAGTTCTTC
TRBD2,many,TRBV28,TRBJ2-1,CASSTWTSGSRYNEQFF,TGTGCCAGCAGCACTTGGACTAGCGGGAGTCGCTACAATGAGCAGTTCTTC
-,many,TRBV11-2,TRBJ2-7,CASSLDLGNPYEQYF,TGTGCCAGCAGCTTAGATCTGGGCAACCCCTACGAGCAGTACTTC
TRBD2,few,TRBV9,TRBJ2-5,CASSKTSGETQYF,TGTGCCAGCAGCAAGACTAGCGGAGAGACCCAGTACTTC
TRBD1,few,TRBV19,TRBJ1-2,CASSINWGQGMGGYTF,TGTGCCAGTAGTATAAATTGGGGACAGGGAATGGGTGGCTACACCTTC
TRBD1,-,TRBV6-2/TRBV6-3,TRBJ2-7,CASRERWRTGLYEQYF,TGTGCCAGCAGAGAACGTTGGCGGACAGGGCTCTACGAGCAGTACTTC
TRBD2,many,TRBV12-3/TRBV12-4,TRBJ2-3,CASSLMAGVGTDTQYF,TGTGCCAGCAGTTTAATGGCGGGAGTAGGCACAGATACGCAGTATTTT
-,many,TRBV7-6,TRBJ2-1,CASSLTGLAFGREQFF,TGTGCCAGCAGCTTAACCGGACTCGCTTTCGGTCGTGAGCAGTTCTTC
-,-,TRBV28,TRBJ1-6,CASSLRSTSYNSPLHF,TGTGCCAGCAGTTTGAGGAGCACCTCCTATAATTCACCCCTCCACTTT
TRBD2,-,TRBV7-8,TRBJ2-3,CASSTSTSGITDTQYF,TGTGCCAGCAGCACCTCGACTAGCGGGATAACAGATACGCAGTATTTT
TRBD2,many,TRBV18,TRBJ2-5,CASSLRILAWETQYF,TGTGCCAGCTCACTCCGTATACTAGCGTGGGAGACCCAGTACTTC
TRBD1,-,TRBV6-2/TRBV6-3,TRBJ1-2,CATTGQGDGYTF,TGTGCCACTACGGGACAGGGGGATGGCTACACCTTC
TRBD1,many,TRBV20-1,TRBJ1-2,CSARDLRGPGYGYTF,TGCAGTGCTAGAGATTTAAGGGGGCCCGGCTATGGCTACACCTTC
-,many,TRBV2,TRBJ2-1,CASSAQGSLNEQFF,TGTGCCAGCAGTGCCCAGGGTTCCCTCAATGAGCAGTTCTTC
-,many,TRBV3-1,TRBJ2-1,CASSQIQGEGDEQFF,TGTGCCAGCAGCCAAATACAGGGTGAGGGGGATGAGCAGTTCTTC
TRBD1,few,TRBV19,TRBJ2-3,CASSPTRGTEGDTQYF,TGTGCCAGTAGTCCCACCAGGGGGACCGAAGGCGATACGCAGTATTTT
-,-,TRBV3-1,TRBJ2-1,CASSKGGGDSYNEQFF,TGTGCCAGCAGCAAGGGGGGGGGAGACTCCTACAATGAGCAGTTCTTC
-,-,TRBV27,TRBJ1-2,CASSSWDREGGYTF,TGTGCCAGCAGTTCCTGGGACCGCGAGGGTGGCTACACCTTC